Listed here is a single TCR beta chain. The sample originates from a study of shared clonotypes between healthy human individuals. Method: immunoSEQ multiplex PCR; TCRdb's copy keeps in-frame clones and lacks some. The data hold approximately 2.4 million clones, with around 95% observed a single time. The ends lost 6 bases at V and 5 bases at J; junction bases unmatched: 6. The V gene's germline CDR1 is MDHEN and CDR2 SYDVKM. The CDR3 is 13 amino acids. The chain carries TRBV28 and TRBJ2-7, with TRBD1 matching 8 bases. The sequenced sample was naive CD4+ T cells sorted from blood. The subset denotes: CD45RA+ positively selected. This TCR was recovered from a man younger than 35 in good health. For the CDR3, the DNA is TGTGCCAGCAGGTCAGGGGGCGACCACGAGCAGTACTTC. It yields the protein CASRSGGDHEQYF.